This T cell receptor (beta chain) was observed in a study of cytomegalovirus exposure and HLA in healthy donors (TCRdb year 2017). Notes on the research overall: According to a later analysis, the roughly 120 validation repertoires were produced on the same platform as the 666 repertoires of the first cohort. In addition to the first cohort of roughly 670 subjects, a separate validation cohort of about 120 different subjects was used. To predict cytomegalovirus infection status, the study brought together high-throughput TCR immunosequencing, statistical association of individual TCRs with disease status, and machine learning. The study aimed to test whether signatures of past pathogen exposure could be identified by cataloging public T cell receptors. The paper's findings and limits, for the study overall: The study gave a list of about 160 TCR beta chains associated with cytomegalovirus. A later analysis found that TCRs clustered in the first cohort also tended to co-occur in the roughly 110 validation repertoires, with 94% of cluster scores above 0. In vitro tests confirmed that a few of the cytomegalovirus-associated TCR beta chains recognize cytomegalovirus antigens. All 120 or so repertoires were used to score co-occurrence in the validation cohort in a later analysis, because that analysis had no HLA typing for the cohort. Most TCR sequences were seen in very few donors, while some public TCRs were found in many individuals. The authors suggested that the approach could potentially be extended to other disease states and immunological phenotypes. The classifier was reported to diagnose cytomegalovirus status with high specificity and sensitivity in both the original cohort and the validation cohort.

The library was produced with the immunoSEQ multiplex PCR assay. Under the source paper's analysis protocol: To diagnose cytomegalovirus status from the catalog of TCR beta chain sequences, a statistical classification framework was built. What TCRdb holds here is the immuneACCESS table cut down to in-frame rearrangements. Part of the clones is not present; checked against another copy, under half of the missing clones reflect an unresolved V gene, and the others are unexplained. V, J and clone size reflect that table, while D and trimming were determined from the DNA. The sample table holds 150,000 to 200,000 clones, of which 80% to 90% were seen once. The ten most abundant clones make up about 5.8% of the sample. With respect to this clone: What this receptor recognizes is not known. Mismatch with germline at one junction end may stem from a read error.

The donors were included in the validation cohort of 120 subjects, a group kept apart from the approximately 670-subject first cohort. Counted from cysteine to phenylalanine, this CDR3 has 11 amino acids. Kept here is only the CDR3 DNA, which spans 33 bases and is read in frame from base 1. Per the germline V gene (reference sequence), MNHEY is the CDR1 and SMNVEV is the CDR2. The clonotype originates from a woman aged 25 to 45 in good health and CMV-seronegative. The material sequenced was PBMCs. The rearranged chain carries TRBV27 and TRBJ1-3; 8 bases in between match TRBD1. The nucleotide sequence is given as TGTGCCAGCCGGACAGGGAGAGGAGAACTTTTT. It translates as CASRTGRGELF.